The entry below describes one TCR beta chain. Antigen: not known. The data originate from a study of response to subunit inactivated influenza vaccine. Findings and limits, study-wide: The authors offered the suggestion that each seasonal influenza vaccination recruits few new T cells.

TCRdb fed the RT-PCR reads into MiXCR, producing one record per CDR3 protein. Among hundreds of thousands of distinct CDR3 sequences listed, approximately 15% were seen once. The CDR3 extends over 15 amino acids. V was clipped by 1 base and J by 1 base; unmatched bases: 7. The germline V gene has CDR1 SQVTM and CDR2 ANQGSEA. The TCR sequence derives from a man aged 45 to 65 who received an inactivated influenza vaccine. The V call is TRBV29-1, the J call TRBJ2-7; 7 positions agree with TRBD2. This sample comprised PBMCs from blood, obtained 14 to 15 days before vaccination. The CDR3 coding sequence is TGCAGCGTTGAAGGGGCAGCGGGAACATCCTACGAGCAGTACTTC. This gives the protein CSVEGAAGTSYEQYF.